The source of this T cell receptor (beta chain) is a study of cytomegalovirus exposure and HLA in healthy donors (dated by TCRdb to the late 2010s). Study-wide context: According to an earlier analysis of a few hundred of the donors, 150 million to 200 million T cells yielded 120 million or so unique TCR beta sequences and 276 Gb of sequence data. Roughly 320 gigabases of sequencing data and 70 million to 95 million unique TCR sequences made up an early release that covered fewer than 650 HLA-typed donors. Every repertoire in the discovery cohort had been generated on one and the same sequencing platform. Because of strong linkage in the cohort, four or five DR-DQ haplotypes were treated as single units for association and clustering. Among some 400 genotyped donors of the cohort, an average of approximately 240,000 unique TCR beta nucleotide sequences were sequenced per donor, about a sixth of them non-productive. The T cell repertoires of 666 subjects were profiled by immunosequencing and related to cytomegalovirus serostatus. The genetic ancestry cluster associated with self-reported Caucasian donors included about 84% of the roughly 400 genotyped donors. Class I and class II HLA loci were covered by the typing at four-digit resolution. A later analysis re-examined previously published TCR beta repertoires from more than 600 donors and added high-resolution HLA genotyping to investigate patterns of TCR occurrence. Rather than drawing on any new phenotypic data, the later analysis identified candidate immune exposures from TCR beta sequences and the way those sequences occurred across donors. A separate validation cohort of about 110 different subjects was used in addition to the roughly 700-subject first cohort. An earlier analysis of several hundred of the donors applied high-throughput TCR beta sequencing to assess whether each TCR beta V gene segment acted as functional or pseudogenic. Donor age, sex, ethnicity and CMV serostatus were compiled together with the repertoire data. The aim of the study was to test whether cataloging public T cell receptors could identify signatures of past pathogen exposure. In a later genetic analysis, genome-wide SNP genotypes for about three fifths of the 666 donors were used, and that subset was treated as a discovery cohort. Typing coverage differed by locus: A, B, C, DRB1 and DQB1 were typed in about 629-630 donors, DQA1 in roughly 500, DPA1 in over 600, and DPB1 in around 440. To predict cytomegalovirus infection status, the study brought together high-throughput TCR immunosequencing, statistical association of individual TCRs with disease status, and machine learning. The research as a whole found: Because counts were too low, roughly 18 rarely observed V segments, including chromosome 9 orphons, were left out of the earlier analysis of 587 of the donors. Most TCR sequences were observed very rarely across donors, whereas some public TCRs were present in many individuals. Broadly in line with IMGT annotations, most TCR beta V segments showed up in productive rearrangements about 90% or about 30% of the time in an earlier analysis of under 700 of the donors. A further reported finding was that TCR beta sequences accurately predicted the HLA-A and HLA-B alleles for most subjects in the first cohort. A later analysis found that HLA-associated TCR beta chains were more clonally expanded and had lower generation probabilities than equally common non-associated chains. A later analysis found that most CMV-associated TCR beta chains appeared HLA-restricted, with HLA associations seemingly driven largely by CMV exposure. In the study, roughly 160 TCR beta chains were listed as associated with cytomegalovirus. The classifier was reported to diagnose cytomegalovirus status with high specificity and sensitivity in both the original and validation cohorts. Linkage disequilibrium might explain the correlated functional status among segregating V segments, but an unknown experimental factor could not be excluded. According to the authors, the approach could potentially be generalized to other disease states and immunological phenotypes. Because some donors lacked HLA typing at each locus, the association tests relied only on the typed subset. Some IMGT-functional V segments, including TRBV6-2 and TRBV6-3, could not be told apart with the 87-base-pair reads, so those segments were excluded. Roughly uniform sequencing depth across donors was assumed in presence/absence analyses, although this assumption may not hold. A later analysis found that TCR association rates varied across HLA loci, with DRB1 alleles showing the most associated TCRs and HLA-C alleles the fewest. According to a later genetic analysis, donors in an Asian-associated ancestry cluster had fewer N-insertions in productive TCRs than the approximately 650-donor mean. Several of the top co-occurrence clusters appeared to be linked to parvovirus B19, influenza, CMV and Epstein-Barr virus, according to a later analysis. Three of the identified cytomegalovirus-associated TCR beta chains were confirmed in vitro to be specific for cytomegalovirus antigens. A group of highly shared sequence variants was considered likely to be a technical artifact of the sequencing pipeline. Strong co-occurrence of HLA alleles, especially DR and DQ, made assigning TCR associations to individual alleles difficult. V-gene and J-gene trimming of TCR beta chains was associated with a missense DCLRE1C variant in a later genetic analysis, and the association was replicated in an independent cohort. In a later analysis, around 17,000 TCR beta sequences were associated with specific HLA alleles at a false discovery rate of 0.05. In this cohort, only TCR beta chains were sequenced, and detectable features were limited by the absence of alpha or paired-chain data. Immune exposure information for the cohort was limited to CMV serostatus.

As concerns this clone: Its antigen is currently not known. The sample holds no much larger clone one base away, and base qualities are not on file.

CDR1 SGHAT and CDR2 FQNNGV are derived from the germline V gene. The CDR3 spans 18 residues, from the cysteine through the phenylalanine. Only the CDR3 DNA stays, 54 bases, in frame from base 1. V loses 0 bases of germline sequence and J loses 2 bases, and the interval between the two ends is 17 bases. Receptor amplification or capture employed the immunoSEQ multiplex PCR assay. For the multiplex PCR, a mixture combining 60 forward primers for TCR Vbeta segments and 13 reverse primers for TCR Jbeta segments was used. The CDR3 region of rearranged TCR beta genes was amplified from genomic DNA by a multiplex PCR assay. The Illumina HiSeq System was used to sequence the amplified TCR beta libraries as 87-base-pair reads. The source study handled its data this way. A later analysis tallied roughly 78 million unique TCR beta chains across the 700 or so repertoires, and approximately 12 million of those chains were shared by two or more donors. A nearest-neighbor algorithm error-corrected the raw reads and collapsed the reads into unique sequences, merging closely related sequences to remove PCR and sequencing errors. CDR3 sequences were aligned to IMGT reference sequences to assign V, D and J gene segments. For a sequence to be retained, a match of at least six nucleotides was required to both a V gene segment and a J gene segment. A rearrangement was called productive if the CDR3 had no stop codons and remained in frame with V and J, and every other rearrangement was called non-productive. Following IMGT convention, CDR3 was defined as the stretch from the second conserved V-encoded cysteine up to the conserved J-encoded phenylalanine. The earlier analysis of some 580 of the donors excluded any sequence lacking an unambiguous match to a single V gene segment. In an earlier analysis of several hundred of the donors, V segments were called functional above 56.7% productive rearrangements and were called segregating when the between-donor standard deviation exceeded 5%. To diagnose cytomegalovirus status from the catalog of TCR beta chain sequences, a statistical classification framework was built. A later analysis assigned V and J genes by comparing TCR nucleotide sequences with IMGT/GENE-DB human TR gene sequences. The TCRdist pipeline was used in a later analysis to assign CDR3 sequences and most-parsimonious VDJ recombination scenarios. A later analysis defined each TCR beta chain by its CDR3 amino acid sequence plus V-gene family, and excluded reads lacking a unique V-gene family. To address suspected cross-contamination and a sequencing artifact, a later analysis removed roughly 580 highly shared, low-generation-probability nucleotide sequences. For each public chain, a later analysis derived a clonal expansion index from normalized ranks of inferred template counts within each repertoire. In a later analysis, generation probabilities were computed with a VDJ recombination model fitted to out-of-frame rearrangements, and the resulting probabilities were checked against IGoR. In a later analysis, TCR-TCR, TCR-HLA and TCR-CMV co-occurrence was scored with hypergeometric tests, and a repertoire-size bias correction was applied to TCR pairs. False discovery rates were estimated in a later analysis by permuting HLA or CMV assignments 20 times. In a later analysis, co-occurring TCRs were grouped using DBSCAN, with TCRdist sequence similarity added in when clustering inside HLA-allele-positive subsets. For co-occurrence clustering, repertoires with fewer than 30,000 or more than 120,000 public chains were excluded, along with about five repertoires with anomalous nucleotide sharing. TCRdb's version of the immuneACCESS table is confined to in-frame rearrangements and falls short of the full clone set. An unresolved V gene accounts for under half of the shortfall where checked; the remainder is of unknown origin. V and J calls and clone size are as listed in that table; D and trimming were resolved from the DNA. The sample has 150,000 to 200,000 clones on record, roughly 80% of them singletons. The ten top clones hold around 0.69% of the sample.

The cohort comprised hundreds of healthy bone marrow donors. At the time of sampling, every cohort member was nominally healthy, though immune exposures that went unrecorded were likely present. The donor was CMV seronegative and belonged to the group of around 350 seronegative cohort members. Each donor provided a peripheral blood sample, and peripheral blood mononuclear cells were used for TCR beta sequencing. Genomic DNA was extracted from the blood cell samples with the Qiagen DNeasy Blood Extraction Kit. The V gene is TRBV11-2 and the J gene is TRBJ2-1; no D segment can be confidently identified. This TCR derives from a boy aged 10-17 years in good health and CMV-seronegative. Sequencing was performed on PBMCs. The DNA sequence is TGTGCCAGCAGCTTAGAGAGGTGGCCTCACACGACCTACAATGAGCAGTTCTTC. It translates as CASSLERWPHTTYNEQFF.